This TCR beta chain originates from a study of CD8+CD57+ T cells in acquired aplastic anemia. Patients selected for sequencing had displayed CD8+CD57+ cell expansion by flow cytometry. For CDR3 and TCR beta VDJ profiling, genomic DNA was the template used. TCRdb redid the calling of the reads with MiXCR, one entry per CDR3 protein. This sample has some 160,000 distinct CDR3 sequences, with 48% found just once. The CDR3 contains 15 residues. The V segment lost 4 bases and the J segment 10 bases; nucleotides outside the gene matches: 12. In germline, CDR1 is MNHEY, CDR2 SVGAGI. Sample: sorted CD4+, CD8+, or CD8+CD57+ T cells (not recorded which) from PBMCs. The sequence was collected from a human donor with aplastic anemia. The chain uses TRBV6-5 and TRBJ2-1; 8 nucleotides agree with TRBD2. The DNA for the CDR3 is TGTGCCAGCAGTTTCATTCCGGGGGGGATTAACGAGCAGTTCTTC. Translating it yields CASSFIPGGINEQFF.